These T cell receptor beta chains were read from a single sample in a study of cytomegalovirus exposure and HLA in healthy donors. The method was immunoSEQ multiplex PCR; TCRdb's version includes in-frame clones alone and lacks a portion of them. Here the sample spans fewer than 90,000 clones, around 80% being singletons. The sample comprised PBMCs. The receptor source for this set is a male donor in good health and CMV-seropositive. Both conserved end residues are part of each CDR3. D genes are given only for firm matches. Rows may omit the clone size; those that give it use once, few, many or a size class.

V: TRBV10-3
J: TRBJ2-7
length: 12
size: .
D: .
DNA: TGTGCCATCAGTGAGGAAACGGTCGAGCAGTACTTC
CDR3: CAISEETVEQYF

V: TRBV28
J: TRBJ2-6
length: 17
size: .
D: TRBD1
DNA: TGTGCCAGCAGTTTCCTGGGACAGGGGACGGGGGCCAACGTCCTGACTTTC
CDR3: CASSFLGQGTGANVLTF

V: TRBV10-3
J: TRBJ1-3
length: 14
size: once
D: .
DNA: TGTGCCAGCCTCGGCCCACGCAGGGGAAACACCATATATTTT
CDR3: CASLGPRRGNTIYF

V: TRBV6-4
J: TRBJ2-1
length: 13
size: .
D: TRBD1
DNA: TGTGCCAGCAGCCGGGACAGTTATAGTGAGCAGTTCTTC
CDR3: CASSRDSYSEQFF

V: TRBV18
J: TRBJ2-3
length: 19
size: .
D: TRBD2
DNA: TGTGCCAGCTCACTCAAGCGGGAGGACCCAAGGAGCGGCACAGATACGCAGTATTTT
CDR3: CASSLKREDPRSGTDTQYF

V: TRBV10-3
J: TRBJ2-1
length: 17
size: .
D: TRBD2
DNA: TGTGCCATCAGCCCCTTAGCGGGAGGGCCGGAGTACAATGAGCAGTTCTTC
CDR3: CAISPLAGGPEYNEQFF

V: TRBV12-5
J: TRBJ1-1
length: 17
size: few
D: TRBD1
DNA: TGTGCTAGTGCCCCCGTGACCTACGGCAGGGGGTTCTCTGAAGCTTTCTTT
CDR3: CASAPVTYGRGFSEAFF

V: TRBV25-1
J: TRBJ1-1
length: 14
size: .
D: .
DNA: TGTGCCAGCAGTGAACCCGGGACACCTTCTGAAGCTTTCTTT
CDR3: CASSEPGTPSEAFF

V: TRBV10-3
J: TRBJ2-3
length: 11
size: .
D: .
DNA: TGTGCCATCATGAGCACCGATACGCAGTATTTT
CDR3: CAIMSTDTQYF

V: TRBV2
J: TRBJ2-7
length: 12
size: .
D: .
DNA: TGTGCCAGCAGTAACAGGGTCTACGAGCAGTACTTC
CDR3: CASSNRVYEQYF

V: TRBV15
J: TRBJ2-1
length: 16
size: .
D: TRBD2
DNA: TGTGCCACCAGCAGAGAGGGGCTAGCGGGATTTCACGAGCAGTTCTTC
CDR3: CATSREGLAGFHEQFF

V: TRBV19
J: TRBJ1-5
length: 16
size: .
D: .
DNA: TGTGCCAGTAGTATAGGAAAAGGAGCAATCAATCAGCCCCAGCATTTT
CDR3: CASSIGKGAINQPQHF

V: TRBV29-1
J: TRBJ2-7
length: 17
size: .
D: .
DNA: TGCAGCGTTGAAGGGTTATTAGGTGGGACAAATTCCTACGAGCAGTACTTC
CDR3: CSVEGLLGGTNSYEQYF

V: TRBV30
J: TRBJ2-3
length: 19
size: .
D: TRBD2
DNA: TGTGCCTGGAGTGTATGGTCTAGGGTAGCGGGATTTAGCACAGATACGCAGTATTTT
CDR3: CAWSVWSRVAGFSTDTQYF

V: TRBV13
J: TRBJ2-3
length: 16
size: .
D: TRBD2
DNA: TGTGCCAGCAGCTTCCGAACTAGCGGGAGAGCAGATACGCAGTATTTT
CDR3: CASSFRTSGRADTQYF

V: TRBV2
J: TRBJ1-2
length: 13
size: .
D: .
DNA: TGTGCCAGCAGTGGCCGACAGACCTATGGCTACACCTTC
CDR3: CASSGRQTYGYTF

V: TRBV27
J: TRBJ2-1
length: 16
size: .
D: TRBD2
DNA: TGTGCCAGCAGTCCCAGAGCGGGAGTAAGGTACAATGAGCAGTTCTTC
CDR3: CASSPRAGVRYNEQFF

V: TRBV4-2
J: TRBJ2-7
length: 17
size: .
D: TRBD2
DNA: TGTGCCAGCAGCGGCCAGATTCTGGCGGGAGGGCCCGGTGAGCAGTACTTC
CDR3: CASSGQILAGGPGEQYF

V: TRBV27
J: TRBJ2-7
length: 15
size: .
D: TRBD2
DNA: TGTGCCAGCAGTTTTACAGCGGGAGCCCCCTACGAGCAGTACTTC
CDR3: CASSFTAGAPYEQYF

V: TRBV10-3
J: TRBJ1-1
length: 13
size: .
D: .
DNA: TGTGCCATCAGTGAGACGGTGAACACTGAAGCTTTCTTT
CDR3: CAISETVNTEAFF

V: TRBV6-5
J: TRBJ1-1
length: 14
size: .
D: .
DNA: TGTGCCAGCAGTTATGGGGCAGCGGGCACTGAAGCTTTCTTT
CDR3: CASSYGAAGTEAFF

V: TRBV28
J: TRBJ2-1
length: 17
size: few
D: TRBD2
DNA: TGTGCCAGCAGTTTATGGAGTCTAGCGGGAGGGCCGGGTGAGCAGTTCTTC
CDR3: CASSLWSLAGGPGEQFF

V: TRBV28
J: TRBJ2-7
length: 12
size: .
D: .
DNA: TGTGCCAGCAGTTTTAGCGACTACGAGCAGTACTTC
CDR3: CASSFSDYEQYF

V: TRBV15
J: TRBJ2-7
length: 14
size: .
D: TRBD2
DNA: TGTGCCACCAGCAGTTTTAATAGCGGGACCGAGCAGTACTTC
CDR3: CATSSFNSGTEQYF

V: TRBV27
J: TRBJ2-1
length: 14
size: .
D: TRBD2
DNA: TGTGCCAGCAGTTTATTAGCGGGAGAGCTTGAGCAGTTCTTC
CDR3: CASSLLAGELEQFF

V: TRBV28
J: TRBJ2-1
length: 19
size: once
D: .
DNA: TGTGCCAGCAGTTCCCGTCGTCCGGGGACTGTGAGCTCCTACAATGAGCAGTTCTTC
CDR3: CASSSRRPGTVSSYNEQFF

V: TRBV5-6
J: TRBJ1-3
length: 16
size: .
D: TRBD1
DNA: TGTGCCAGCAGCTTGGGGGGACAGGGCTCTGGAAACACCATATATTTT
CDR3: CASSLGGQGSGNTIYF

V: TRBV5-6
J: TRBJ1-5
length: 16
size: .
D: .
DNA: TGTGCCAGCAGCCCCAATCAGGGAAGTAGCAATCAGCCCCAGCATTTT
CDR3: CASSPNQGSSNQPQHF

V: TRBV14
J: TRBJ2-7
length: 15
size: .
D: TRBD2
DNA: TGTGCCAGCAGCCGCAGACTAGCGAAAACCTACGAGCAGTACTTC
CDR3: CASSRRLAKTYEQYF

V: TRBV18
J: TRBJ2-7
length: 12
size: once
D: TRBD1
DNA: TGTGCCAGCTCGACAGGGGGGGTTGAGCAGTACTTC
CDR3: CASSTGGVEQYF

V: TRBV6-1
J: TRBJ2-1
length: 18
size: .
D: TRBD2
DNA: TGTGCCAGCAGTGTCCTCACTCAAGCGGGAGGGGCTGACAATGAGCAGTTCTTC
CDR3: CASSVLTQAGGADNEQFF

V: TRBV7-2
J: TRBJ1-4
length: 15
size: few
D: TRBD1
DNA: TGTGCCAGCAGCGCCAGACAGGGGGCTAATGAAAAACTGTTTTTT
CDR3: CASSARQGANEKLFF

V: TRBV6-5
J: TRBJ1-1
length: 15
size: .
D: TRBD1
DNA: TGTGCCAGCCGGCAGGACAGGGGGCGAGGCACTGAAGCTTTCTTT
CDR3: CASRQDRGRGTEAFF

V: TRBV7-2
J: TRBJ2-2
length: 14
size: .
D: .
DNA: TGTGCCAGCAGCCCCGGGGGAGCCACCGGGGAGCTGTTTTTT
CDR3: CASSPGGATGELFF

V: TRBV28
J: TRBJ1-3
length: 16
size: .
D: .
DNA: TGTGCCAGCAGCCCTCCTGACAGGCACTCTGGAAACACCATATATTTT
CDR3: CASSPPDRHSGNTIYF

V: TRBV15
J: TRBJ2-3
length: 15
size: few
D: .
DNA: TGTGCCACCAGTGGCGGGGCCGAAGGTGCAGATACGCAGTATTTT
CDR3: CATSGGAEGADTQYF

V: TRBV5-4
J: TRBJ1-1
length: 17
size: .
D: .
DNA: TGTGCCAGCAGCTTATTTTCACTCAGGGGCTTCAGGACTGAAGCTTTCTTT
CDR3: CASSLFSLRGFRTEAFF

V: TRBV29-1
J: TRBJ2-7
length: 12
size: .
D: TRBD2
DNA: TGCAGCGTGTGCGATGGGGGAGGGGAGCAGTACTTC
CDR3: CSVCDGGGEQYF

V: TRBV19
J: TRBJ2-1
length: 14
size: .
D: .
DNA: TGTGCCAGTAGCTTGAGACAGACGTACAATGAGCAGTTCTTC
CDR3: CASSLRQTYNEQFF

V: TRBV5-4
J: TRBJ2-3
length: 13
size: .
D: .
DNA: TGTGCCAGCAGCTGGCCCCACGCAGATACGCAGTATTTT
CDR3: CASSWPHADTQYF

V: TRBV4-1
J: TRBJ1-5
length: 13
size: few
D: .
DNA: TGCGCCAGCGGTAGTGCGCTCAATCAGCCCCAGCATTTT
CDR3: CASGSALNQPQHF

V: TRBV5-1
J: TRBJ1-1
length: 13
size: .
D: .
DNA: TGCGCCAGCAGCTTGGACAGTACAGGGAAAGCTTTCTTT
CDR3: CASSLDSTGKAFF

V: TRBV19
J: TRBJ1-5
length: 15
size: .
D: .
DNA: TGTGCCAGTAGTATAATTGAATCAGGCGATCAGCCCCAGCATTTT
CDR3: CASSIIESGDQPQHF

V: TRBV4-3
J: TRBJ1-2
length: 14
size: few
D: .
DNA: TGCGCCAGCAGCCAAGAGGGAGGGTTCTATGGCTACACCTTC
CDR3: CASSQEGGFYGYTF

V: TRBV6-5
J: TRBJ1-1
length: 14
size: .
D: .
DNA: TGTGCCAGCAGACCACAGGGCATGAACACTGAAGCTTTCTTT
CDR3: CASRPQGMNTEAFF

V: TRBV11-2
J: TRBJ2-7
length: 16
size: once
D: TRBD1
DNA: TGTGCCAGCAGCTTGGGGACAGGCCCCCGGTGGATTGAGCAGTACTTC
CDR3: CASSLGTGPRWIEQYF

V: TRBV28
J: TRBJ2-1
length: 15
size: .
D: TRBD1
DNA: TGTGCCAGCAGCCCGACAGGGGTAGATAGGAGTGAGCAGTTCTTC
CDR3: CASSPTGVDRSEQFF

V: TRBV7-9
J: TRBJ1-1
length: 16
size: .
D: TRBD1
DNA: TGTTCCAGCAGCCCGCGGACAGGTAGCGGTGACACTGAAGCTTTCTTT
CDR3: CSSSPRTGSGDTEAFF

V: TRBV18
J: TRBJ2-2
length: 17
size: .
D: TRBD2
DNA: TGTGCCAGCTCACCGGACGTAGCGGGAGGGAACACCGGGGAGCTGTTTTTT
CDR3: CASSPDVAGGNTGELFF

V: TRBV6-5
J: TRBJ2-7
length: 15
size: .
D: .
DNA: TGTGCCAGCAGTTACGACGGACTACTATCCTACGAGCAGTACTTC
CDR3: CASSYDGLLSYEQYF

V: TRBV6-5
J: TRBJ2-2
length: 14
size: .
D: .
DNA: TGTGCCAGCAGTTACTCGAAGGGGGTCGGGGAGCTGTTTTTT
CDR3: CASSYSKGVGELFF

V: TRBV12-1
J: TRBJ2-7
length: 14
size: .
D: .
DNA: TGTGCCAGCAGCCCACTGAGCGGAGCCTACGAGCAGTACTTC
CDR3: CASSPLSGAYEQYF

V: TRBV9
J: TRBJ2-1
length: 16
size: .
D: TRBD2
DNA: TGTGCCAGCAGCCCCCTAGCGGGAGGAACCTACAATGAGCAGTTCTTC
CDR3: CASSPLAGGTYNEQFF

V: TRBV28
J: TRBJ1-2
length: 15
size: .
D: .
DNA: TGTGCCAGCAGTCCGCACGAAATAGCTAACTATGGCTACACCTTC
CDR3: CASSPHEIANYGYTF

V: TRBV4-2
J: TRBJ2-2
length: 16
size: .
D: TRBD2
DNA: TGTGCCAGCAGCCCACCGACTAGCGGGAACACCGGGGAGCTGTTTTTT
CDR3: CASSPPTSGNTGELFF

V: TRBV28
J: TRBJ2-7
length: 14
size: .
D: .
DNA: TGTGCCAGCAGTCCCAGAGGTGAGCCCCGGCCGGGGTACTTC
CDR3: CASSPRGEPRPGYF

V: TRBV19
J: TRBJ1-1
length: 12
size: once
D: .
DNA: TGTGCCAGTATGTTACGGAGCACTGAAGCTTTCTTT
CDR3: CASMLRSTEAFF